This T cell receptor (beta chain) was identified during a study of T cell responses to AZD1222 COVID-19 vaccine. The wider study: Second-dose timings of about 4 or about 12 weeks were pooled.

Comment on this clone: Its matching antigen is unknown.

Germline V gene sequence: CDR1 PRHDT, CDR2 FYEKMQ (reference sequence). Trimming left V 8 bases short and J 8 bases short, with 27 bases between. The CDR3 totals 16 residues. General observations from the study: Unmutated variant regions are reportedly the target of nearly half of TCRs that are spike-specific. White British ancestry dominated among donors, who included more females, and clonal diversity was possibly underestimated.

Repertoires were generated with immunoSEQ multiplex PCR, while TCRdb's copy carries only in-frame clones and drops some. The sample lists about 180,000 clones, approximately 94% occurring once. This receptor was obtained from an adult in good health. The V call is TRBV13, the J call TRBJ1-2; D might be TRBD1 (5 bases). The sample was peripheral blood, taken on day 0 of AZD1222 vaccination. The CDR3 coding sequence is TGTGCCAGCGGACTCCGGGACTCGTCGCGTTTTGGAGGCTACACCTTC. Protein: CASGLRDSSRFGGYTF.